Below, 30 T cell receptor beta chains from the same sample are listed, as sequenced in a study of blood T cell repertoires in COVID-19. This table comes from immunoSEQ multiplex PCR, and its TCRdb copy is limited to in-frame clones, with some not included. Of 120,000 or so clones in the sample, around 64% were seen once. Sequencing was carried out using peripheral blood. The receptors originated from a human donor with acute or convalescent COVID-19. The donor label of this sample is uncertain.

This clone was observed once. The chain joins TRBV7-9 to TRBJ2-1; TRBD2 aligns across 9 bases. Losses at the gene ends were 4 bases for V and 1 base for J; bases not matched to a gene: 5. From germline, CDR1 is SEHNR and CDR2 FQNEAQ (reference sequence). The CDR3 is 16 amino acids. Here the CDR3 reads CASSSWSGGSYNEQFF. The CDR3 DNA reads as TGTGCCAGCAGCTCCTGGAGCGGGGGGTCCTACAATGAGCAGTTCTTC.

This clone was seen once. The chain links TRBV18 to TRBJ1-2, with TRBD1 matching over 9 bases. The ends lost 6 bases at V and 6 bases at J; junction bases unmatched: 5. CDR1 is KGHSH, CDR2 LQKENI, per germline. The CDR3 loop spans 13 amino acids. CDR3 in DNA: TGTGCCAGCTCTCCTCGACAGGGGGATGGCTACACCTTC. Translating gives CASSPRQGDGYTF.

The CDR3 spells CASSLPGSPAEQYF. In nucleotides, the CDR3 is TGTGCCAGCAGCTTGCCAGGGTCTCCGGCCGAGCAGTACTTC. The gene calls are TRBV5-6 and TRBJ2-7; weak D call: TRBD1 (5 bases). V dropped 1 base and J dropped 6 bases, with 14 bases sitting between them. This CDR3 comprises 14 residues. Germline lookup yields CDR1 SGHDT and CDR2 YYEEEE. The whole variable domain, filled in from reference TRBV5-6 and TRBJ2-7, reads DAGVTQSPTHLIKTRGQQVTLRCSPKSGHDTVSWYQQALGQGPQFIFQYYEEEERQRGNFPDRFSGHQFPNYSSELNVNALLLGDSALYLCASSLPGSPAEQYFGPGTRLTVT.

This clone showed up just a few times. The chain is built from TRBV27 and TRBJ2-5; D gene uncertain. Per the germline V gene, CDR1 is MNHEY and CDR2 is SMNVEV (reference sequence). Trimming pared 6 bases from V and 2 bases from J, leaving 10 bases between. The CDR3 consists of 13 residues. The CDR3 DNA is TGTGCCAGCAGCCCCCATTTGCAAGAGACCCAGTACTTC. Its translation: CASSPHLQETQYF.

V is TRBV20-1 and J is TRBJ2-2; D unclear. The V and J ends lost 4 bases and 7 bases respectively, with 7 bases between them. This CDR3 region has 11 residues. Germline V CDR1 and CDR2: DFQATT, SNEGSKA (reference sequence). The CDR3 protein is CSAISFGELFF. For the CDR3, the DNA is TGCAGTGCTATTTCGTTCGGGGAGCTGTTTTTT.

This clone appeared a few times. This CDR3 reads CASRTGQGTNEKLFF. The CDR3 DNA follows: TGCGCCAGCAGAACGGGACAGGGAACCAATGAAAAACTGTTTTTT. The chain couples TRBV10-2 to TRBJ1-4; 9 positions agree with TRBD1. The CDR3 consists of 15 residues. Germline V gives CDR1 WSHSY, CDR2 SAAADI. With V trimmed by 6 bases and J by 5 bases, 7 bases remained unmatched.

In its sample, this clone was seen a few times. The chain uses TRBV19 and TRBJ1-5; no reliable D call. V was shortened by 3 bases and J by 5 bases, with 8 bases between the two germline ends. Per the germline V gene, CDR1 is LNHDA and CDR2 is SQIVND (reference sequence). This CDR3 is 13 amino acids long. CDR3 amino acids: CASSIYADQPQHF. The DNA for the CDR3 is TGTGCCAGTAGTATTTACGCGGATCAGCCCCAGCATTTT.

V usage is TRBV30 and J usage is TRBJ2-1; TRBD2 matches 8 bases. V lost 4 bases and J lost 3; bases outside the gene matches: 8. The CDR3 covers 15 residues. CDR1 GTSNPN and CDR2 SVGIG come from the germline V gene (reference sequence). CDR3 region: CAWIHRGGLYNEQFF. CDR3 bases: TGTGCCTGGATCCACCGGGGGGGCCTCTACAATGAGCAGTTCTTC.

The DNA for the CDR3 is TGTGCCAGCAAGCCTGGAAGGGGACCCCTCCACTTT. Protein: CASKPGRGPLHF. The rearrangement links TRBV3-1 (or the pseudogene TRBV3-2) to TRBJ1-6; a weak D match, TRBD1 (5 bases). The CDR3 is 12 residues long. Germline loops: CDR1 LGHDT, CDR2 YNNKEL (reference sequence). Deletions cut 7 bases from V and 12 bases from J, with 13 bases between.

The rearrangement links TRBV29-1 to TRBJ2-6; 9 positions match TRBD2. CDR1 SQVTM and CDR2 ANQGSEA come from the germline V gene. The CDR3 totals 16 residues. Losses at the gene ends were 4 bases for V and 0 bases for J; bases not matched to a gene: 4. CDR3 sequence: CSVGSGGRSGANVLTF. CDR3 coding DNA: TGCAGCGTTGGTAGCGGGGGACGCTCTGGGGCCAACGTCCTGACTTTC.

The chain employs TRBV2 and TRBJ1-2; no clear D gene. The V and J ends lost 7 bases and 4 bases respectively, with 13 bases between them. Germline V gene data show CDR1 as SNHLY and CDR2 as FYNNEI. The CDR3 spans 13 residues. In DNA, the CDR3 is TGTGCCAGCATCCTTGGGGAGCTCTATGGCTACACCTTC. Translation gives CASILGELYGYTF.

This clone was seen just once. V gene TRBV18 combines with J gene TRBJ1-1, with 8 bases identical to TRBD1. CDR1 KGHSH and CDR2 LQKENI come from the germline V gene. The CDR3 runs 14 residues. J was trimmed by 5 bases and V by 5 bases; bases with no gene match: 7. The chain's CDR3 is CASSTTGVGTEAFF. The CDR3 coding sequence is TGTGCCAGCTCAACGACAGGGGTGGGAACTGAAGCTTTCTTT.

The V call is TRBV5-1, the J call TRBJ2-1, with 9 nucleotides matching TRBD2. V shed 7 bases and J 0 bases; nucleotides not matched to a gene: 11. This CDR3 comprises 17 residues. The germline V gene encodes CDR1 SGHRS and CDR2 YFSETQ. The CDR3 loop reads CASWGPTAGGSYNEQFF. CDR3 sequence (DNA): TGCGCCAGCTGGGGCCCTACAGCGGGGGGCTCCTACAATGAGCAGTTCTTC.

This clone came up many times. DNA of the CDR3: TGTGCCAGCGGGGGGTACAATCAGCCCCAGCATTTT. Encoded protein: CASGGYNQPQHF. J is TRBJ1-5 and V is TRBV28, with D perhaps matching TRBD1 (5 bases). Per the germline V gene, CDR1 is MDHEN and CDR2 is SYDVKM. The CDR3 covers 12 residues. V lost 8 bases to trimming and J lost 3 bases, with 8 bases between them.

The chain uses TRBV19 and TRBJ2-3, with D perhaps matching TRBD2 (8 bases). Germline CDR1 is LNHDA and CDR2 is SQIVND (reference sequence). V lost 9 bases, J lost 5 bases, and 24 bases lay in between. This CDR3 has 16 amino acids. CDR3 sequence reads: CARPPLSGGQLDTQYF. The CDR3 nucleotides are TGTGCCAGGCCGCCTTTGAGCGGGGGACAGCTAGATACGCAGTATTTT.

The V call is TRBV27, the J call TRBJ2-5, with unresolved D. The V gene's germline CDR1 is MNHEY and CDR2 SMNVEV (reference sequence). The length of the CDR3 is 14 residues. The V gene lost 6 bases and the J gene lost 1 base, with 12 bases spanning the gap. In DNA form, the CDR3 reads TGTGCCAGCAGGGCCCGTACCGTCCAAGAGACCCAGTACTTC. Amino acid sequence: CASRARTVQETQYF.

This clone has just a few counts. The chain links TRBV2 to TRBJ2-5; D possibly corresponds to TRBD2 (5 bases). V dropped 8 bases and J dropped 5 bases, with 15 bases sitting between them. Germline lookup yields CDR1 SNHLY and CDR2 FYNNEI. The CDR3 contains 13 residues. The DNA for the CDR3 is TGTGCCAGCCGGCGGTTCACGGGGGAGACCCAGTACTTC. It encodes CASRRFTGETQYF.

The chain joins TRBV25-1 to TRBJ2-1, with TRBD2 matching 10 bases. Germline V lookup: CDR1 MGHDK, CDR2 SYGVNS. The CDR3 loop spans 14 amino acids. After removal of 5 bases from V and 7 bases from J, the junction contained 5 bases not matched to a gene. The CDR3 here is CASSWPGLANEQFF. CDR3 in DNA: TGTGCCAGCAGTTGGCCGGGACTAGCGAATGAGCAGTTCTTC.

CDR3 amino acids: CASSSGTSGAYNEQFF. In DNA, the CDR3 is TGCGCCAGCAGCTCAGGGACTAGCGGGGCTTACAATGAGCAGTTCTTC. V gene TRBV5-1 combines with J gene TRBJ2-1; 13 nucleotides line up with TRBD2. The V gene's germline CDR1 is SGHRS and CDR2 YFSETQ. Germline trimming cut 3 bases from V and 4 bases from J; bases unmatched to any gene: 4. This CDR3 is built from 16 residues.

The gene calls are TRBV19 and TRBJ2-7, with D possibly being TRBD2 (5 bases). In germline, CDR1 is LNHDA, CDR2 SQIVND (reference sequence). The V gene lost 2 bases and the J gene lost 3 bases, with 8 bases spanning the gap. CDR3 size: 13 residues. The CDR3 spells CASSISGVYEQYF. The CDR3 DNA sequence: TGTGCCAGTAGTATATCCGGGGTCTACGAGCAGTACTTC.

This clone appeared many times. This CDR3 is CASSSYRQDIDGYTF. The CDR3 coding sequence is TGCGCCAGCAGCTCCTACAGACAGGATATAGATGGCTACACCTTC. The genes are TRBV5-1 and TRBJ1-2, with D tentatively TRBD1 (6 bases). Trimming stripped 3 bases from V and 6 bases from J, with 18 bases between. CDR1 is SGHRS, CDR2 YFSETQ, per germline. The CDR3 runs to 15 residues.

Here the CDR3 reads CASSLAGGTGYGYTF. In nucleotides, the CDR3 is TGTGCCAGCAGCTTAGCGGGAGGGACAGGGTACGGCTACACCTTC. This rearrangement joins TRBV7-2 to TRBJ1-2; 9 bases align to TRBD1. Germline values: CDR1 SGHTA, CDR2 FQGNSA. The CDR3 is made up of 15 amino acids. With 0 bases clipped from V and 8 bases from J, the junction kept 7 bases outside the gene matches.

The chain couples TRBV7-9 to TRBJ1-6; D is unresolved. Germline CDR1 SEHNR, CDR2 FQNEAQ (reference sequence). Trimming left V 4 bases short and J 4 bases short, with 11 bases between. The CDR3 runs 15 residues. CDR3 in DNA: TGTGCCAGCAGCTCGACCCGGGTTTATAATTCACCCCTCCACTTT. It encodes CASSSTRVYNSPLHF.

This chain uses TRBV29-1 with TRBJ2-5; 8 bases line up with TRBD2. The CDR3 is 12 residues long. Germline V gene data show CDR1 as SQVTM and CDR2 as ANQGSEA. The trim removed 5 bases at V and 7 bases at J, leaving 6 bases unmatched. The CDR3 sequence: CSVRGGIGTQYF. CDR3 nucleotide sequence: TGCAGCGTTCGGGGGGGAATTGGGACCCAGTACTTC.

This clone showed up just a few times. This chain links TRBV5-4 with TRBJ2-7; 9 bases fit TRBD1. V shed 2 bases and J 2 bases; nucleotides not matched to a gene: 2. This CDR3 has 14 residues. The germline gives CDR1 SGHNT, CDR2 YYREEE (reference sequence). CDR3 in amino acids: CASSFGTGTYEQYV. For the CDR3, the DNA is TGTGCCAGCAGCTTTGGGACAGGGACCTACGAGCAGTACGTC.

The chain joins TRBV28 to TRBJ1-3; 8 bases are a match to TRBD1. V shed 6 bases, J shed 3 bases, and the junction held 10 bases outside the gene matches. The CDR3 loop spans 16 amino acids. Germline V gene sequence: CDR1 MDHEN, CDR2 SYDVKM. The CDR3 loop is CASSLRDRIVGNTIYF. CDR3 DNA sequence: TGTGCCAGCAGCCTCCGGGACAGGATTGTTGGAAACACCATATATTTT.

This chain joins TRBV3-1 (or the pseudogene TRBV3-2) and TRBJ2-1; no clear D gene. Trimming stripped 0 bases from V and 7 bases from J, with 10 bases between. CDR1 LGHDT and CDR2 YNNKEL come from the germline V gene (reference sequence). The CDR3 loop spans 14 amino acids. The chain's CDR3 is CASSQDLIVNEQFF. The CDR3 DNA is TGTGCCAGCAGCCAAGATCTTATCGTAAATGAGCAGTTCTTC.

The rearrangement links TRBV30 to TRBJ1-4; 7 nucleotides align to TRBD1. The CDR3 consists of 15 residues. Germline trimming cut 3 bases from V and 1 base from J; bases unmatched to any gene: 5. Germline-derived CDR1 and CDR2 are GTSNPN and SVGIG (reference sequence). CDR3 bases: TGTGCCTGGAGCGTAACAGGGGTAACTAATGAAAAACTGTTTTTT. Residues: CAWSVTGVTNEKLFF.

The chain links TRBV6-5 to TRBJ2-2; D unclear. CDR1 is MNHEY, CDR2 SVGAGI, per germline. The CDR3 runs 15 residues. V was shortened by 4 bases and J by 1 base, with 10 bases between the two germline ends. The CDR3 region has the DNA TGTGCCAGCAGTTCGAAGACAAGGAACACCGGGGAGCTGTTTTTT. Translating gives CASSSKTRNTGELFF.

This chain connects TRBV10-3 to TRBJ2-5; 8 bases are a match to TRBD1. The CDR3 loop spans 15 amino acids. V lost 3 bases, J lost 5 bases, and 8 bases stayed unmatched. Germline CDR1 ENHRY, CDR2 SYGVKD. CDR3 sequence reads: CAISDPRTGMETQYF. The DNA of the CDR3 is TGTGCCATCAGTGACCCACGGACAGGGATGGAGACCCAGTACTTC.